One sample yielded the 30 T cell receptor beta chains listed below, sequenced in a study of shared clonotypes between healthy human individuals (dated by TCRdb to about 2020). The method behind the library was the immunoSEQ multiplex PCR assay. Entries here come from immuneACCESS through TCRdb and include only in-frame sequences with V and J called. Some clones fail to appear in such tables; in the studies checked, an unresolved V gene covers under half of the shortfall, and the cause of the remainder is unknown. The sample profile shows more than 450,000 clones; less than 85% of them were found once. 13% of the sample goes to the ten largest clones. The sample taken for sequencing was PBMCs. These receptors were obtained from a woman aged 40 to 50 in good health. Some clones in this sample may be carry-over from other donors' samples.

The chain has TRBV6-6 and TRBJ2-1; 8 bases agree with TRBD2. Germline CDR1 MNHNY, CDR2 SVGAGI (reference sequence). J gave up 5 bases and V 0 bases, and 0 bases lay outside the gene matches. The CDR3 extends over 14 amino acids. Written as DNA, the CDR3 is TGTGCCAGCAGTTACTCACTAGCGGACAATGAGCAGTTCTTC. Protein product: CASSYSLADNEQFF.

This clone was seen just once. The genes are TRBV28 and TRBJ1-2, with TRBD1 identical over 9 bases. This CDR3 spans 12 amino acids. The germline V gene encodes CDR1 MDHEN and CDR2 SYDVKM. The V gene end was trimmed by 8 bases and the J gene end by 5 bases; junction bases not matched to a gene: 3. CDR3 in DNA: TGTGCCAGCCAGACAGGGGGATATGGCTACACCTTC. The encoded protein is CASQTGGYGYTF.

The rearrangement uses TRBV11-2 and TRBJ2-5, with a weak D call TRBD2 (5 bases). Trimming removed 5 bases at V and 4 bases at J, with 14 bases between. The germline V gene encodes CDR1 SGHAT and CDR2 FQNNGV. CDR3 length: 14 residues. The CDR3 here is CASSPRGSRETQYF. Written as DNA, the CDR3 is TGTGCCAGCAGCCCCCGGGGTAGCAGAGAGACCCAGTACTTC.

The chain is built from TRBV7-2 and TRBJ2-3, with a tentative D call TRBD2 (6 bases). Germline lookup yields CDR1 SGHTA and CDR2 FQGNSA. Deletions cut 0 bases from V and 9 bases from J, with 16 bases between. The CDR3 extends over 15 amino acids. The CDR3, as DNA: TGTGCCAGCAGCTTAGCGAGAGGACTTGGGGGGACGCAGTATTTT. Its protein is CASSLARGLGGTQYF.

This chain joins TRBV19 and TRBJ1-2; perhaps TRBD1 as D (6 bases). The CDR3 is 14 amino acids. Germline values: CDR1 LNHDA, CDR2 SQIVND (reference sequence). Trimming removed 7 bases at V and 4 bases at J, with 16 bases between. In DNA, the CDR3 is TGTGCCAGTACGGGGGGGCGCCTCTTCTATGGCTACACCTTC. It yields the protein CASTGGRLFYGYTF.

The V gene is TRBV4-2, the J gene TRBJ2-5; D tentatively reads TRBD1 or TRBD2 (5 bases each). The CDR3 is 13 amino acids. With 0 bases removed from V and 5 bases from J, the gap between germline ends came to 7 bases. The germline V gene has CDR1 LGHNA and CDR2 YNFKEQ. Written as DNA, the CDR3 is TGTGCCAGCAGCCAAGACAGGGAGGAGACCCAGTACTTC. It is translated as CASSQDREETQYF.

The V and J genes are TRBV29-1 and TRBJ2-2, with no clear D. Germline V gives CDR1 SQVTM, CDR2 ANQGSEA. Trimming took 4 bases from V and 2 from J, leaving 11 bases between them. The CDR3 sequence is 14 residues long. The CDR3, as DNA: TGCAGCGTTGGGCCGAGTGGTAACACCGGGGAGCTGTTTTTT. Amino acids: CSVGPSGNTGELFF.

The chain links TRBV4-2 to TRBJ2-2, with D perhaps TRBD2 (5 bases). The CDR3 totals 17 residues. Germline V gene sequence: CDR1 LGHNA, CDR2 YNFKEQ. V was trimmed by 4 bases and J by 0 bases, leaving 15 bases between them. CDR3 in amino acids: CASSRRHGGSNTGELFF. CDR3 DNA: TGTGCCAGCAGCCGAAGGCACGGAGGTTCGAACACCGGGGAGCTGTTTTTT.

The CDR3 DNA reads TGCGCCAGCAGCTTGTCCGGGGGGGAGACCCAGTACTTC. It yields the protein CASSLSGGETQYF. The rearrangement uses TRBV5-1 and TRBJ2-5, with TRBD2 identical over 7 bases. The CDR3 contains 13 residues. CDR1 SGHRS and CDR2 YFSETQ come from the germline V gene. Unmatched junction bases numbered 2, after V lost 1 base and J lost 5 bases.

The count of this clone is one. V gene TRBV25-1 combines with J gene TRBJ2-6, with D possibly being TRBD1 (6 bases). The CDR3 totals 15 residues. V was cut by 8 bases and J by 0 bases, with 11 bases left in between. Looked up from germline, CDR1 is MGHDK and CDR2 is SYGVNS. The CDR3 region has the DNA TGTGCCAGCCAGACAGGTAGCTCTGGGGCCAACGTCCTGACTTTC. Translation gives CASQTGSSGANVLTF.

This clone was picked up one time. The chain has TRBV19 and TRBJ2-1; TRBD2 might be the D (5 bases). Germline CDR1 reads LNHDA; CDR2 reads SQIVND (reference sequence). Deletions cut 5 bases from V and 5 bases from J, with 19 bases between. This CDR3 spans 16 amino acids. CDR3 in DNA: TGTGCCAGTAGTTCTCTGGACTTAGCCCCACACAATGAGCAGTTCTTC. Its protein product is CASSSLDLAPHNEQFF.

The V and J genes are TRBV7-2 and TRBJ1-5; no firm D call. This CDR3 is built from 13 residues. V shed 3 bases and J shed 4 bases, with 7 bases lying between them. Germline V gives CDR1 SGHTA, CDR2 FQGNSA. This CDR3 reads CASSLRLNQPQHF. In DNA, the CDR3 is TGTGCCAGCAGCTTGAGACTGAATCAGCCCCAGCATTTT.

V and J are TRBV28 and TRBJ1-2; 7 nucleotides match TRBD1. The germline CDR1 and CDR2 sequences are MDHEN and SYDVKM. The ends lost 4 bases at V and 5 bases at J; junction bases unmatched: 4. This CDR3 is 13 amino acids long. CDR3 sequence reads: CASSYGTVYGYTF. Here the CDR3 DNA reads TGTGCCAGCAGTTACGGGACAGTTTATGGCTACACCTTC.

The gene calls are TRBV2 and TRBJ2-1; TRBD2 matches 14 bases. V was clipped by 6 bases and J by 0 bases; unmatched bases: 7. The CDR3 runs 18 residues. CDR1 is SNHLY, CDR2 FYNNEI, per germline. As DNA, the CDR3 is TGTGCCAGCAGACCGGGGACTAGCGGGAGCCTCTCCTACAATGAGCAGTTCTTC. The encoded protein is CASRPGTSGSLSYNEQFF.

The DNA of the CDR3 is TGTGCCAGTAGTATTCGAGGAAATAGCGGGAGAAACACCTACAATGAGCAGTTCTTC. Residues: CASSIRGNSGRNTYNEQFF. V usage is TRBV19 and J usage is TRBJ2-1, with 9 nucleotides matching TRBD2. The V gene's germline CDR1 is LNHDA and CDR2 SQIVND (reference sequence). This CDR3 comprises 19 residues. V dropped 3 bases and J dropped 2; count of bases not matched to a gene: 14.

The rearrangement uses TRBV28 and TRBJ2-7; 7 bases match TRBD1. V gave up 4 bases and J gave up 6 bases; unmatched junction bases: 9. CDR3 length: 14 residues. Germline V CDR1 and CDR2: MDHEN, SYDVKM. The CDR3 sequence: CASSWGRGTSEQYF. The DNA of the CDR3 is TGTGCCAGCAGTTGGGGCAGGGGGACCTCCGAGCAGTACTTC.

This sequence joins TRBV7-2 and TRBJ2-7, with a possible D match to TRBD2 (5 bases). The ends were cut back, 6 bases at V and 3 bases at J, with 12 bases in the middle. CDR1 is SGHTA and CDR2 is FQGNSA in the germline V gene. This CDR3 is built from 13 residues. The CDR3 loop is CASSFYGNYEQYF. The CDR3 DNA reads TGTGCCAGCAGTTTTTACGGGAACTACGAGCAGTACTTC.

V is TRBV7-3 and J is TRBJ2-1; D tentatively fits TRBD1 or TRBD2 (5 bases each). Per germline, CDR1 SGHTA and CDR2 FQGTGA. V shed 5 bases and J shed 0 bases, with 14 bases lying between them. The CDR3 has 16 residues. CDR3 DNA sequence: TGTGCCAGCAGCCTAAGGTGGGGGAGCTCCTACAATGAGCAGTTCTTC. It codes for CASSLRWGSSYNEQFF.

CDR3 region: CASSLGGTWNEQFF. Written as DNA, the CDR3 is TGTGCCAGCAGTTTAGGCGGGACCTGGAATGAGCAGTTCTTC. V is TRBV28 and J is TRBJ2-1; TRBD2 might be the D (6 bases). Trimming cost V 2 bases and J 7 bases, with 12 bases left between them. CDR1 is MDHEN and CDR2 is SYDVKM in the germline V gene. The CDR3 sequence is 14 residues long.

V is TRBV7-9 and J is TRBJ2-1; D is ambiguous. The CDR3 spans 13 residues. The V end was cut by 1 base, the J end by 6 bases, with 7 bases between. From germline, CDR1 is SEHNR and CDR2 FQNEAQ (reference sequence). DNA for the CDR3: TGTGCCAGCAGCTTAGGATTTGGCAATGAGCAGTTCTTC. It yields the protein CASSLGFGNEQFF.

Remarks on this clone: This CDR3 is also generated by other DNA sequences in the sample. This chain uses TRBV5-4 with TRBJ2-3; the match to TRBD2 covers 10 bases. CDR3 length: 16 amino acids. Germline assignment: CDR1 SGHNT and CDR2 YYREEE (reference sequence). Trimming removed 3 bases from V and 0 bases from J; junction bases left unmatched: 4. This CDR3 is CASSYRLAGSTDTQYF. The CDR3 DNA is TGTGCCAGCAGCTACAGACTAGCGGGCAGCACAGATACGCAGTATTTT.

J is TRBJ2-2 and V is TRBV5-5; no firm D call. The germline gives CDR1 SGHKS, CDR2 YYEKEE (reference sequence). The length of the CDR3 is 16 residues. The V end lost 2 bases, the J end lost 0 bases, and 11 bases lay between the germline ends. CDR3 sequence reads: CASSFVRGSNTGELFF. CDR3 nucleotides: TGTGCCAGCAGCTTTGTTCGAGGTTCGAACACCGGGGAGCTGTTTTTT.

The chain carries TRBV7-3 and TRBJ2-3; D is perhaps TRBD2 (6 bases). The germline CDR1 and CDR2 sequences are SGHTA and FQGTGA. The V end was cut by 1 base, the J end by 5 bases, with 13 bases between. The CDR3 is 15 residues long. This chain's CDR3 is CASSLNPGVVDTQYF. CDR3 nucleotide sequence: TGTGCCAGCAGCTTAAACCCGGGAGTGGTAGATACGCAGTATTTT.

The CDR3 region is CASSLAILAGDGEQYF. CDR3 nucleotides: TGTGCCAGCAGCTTAGCGATACTAGCGGGAGACGGAGAGCAGTACTTC. The chain couples TRBV7-2 to TRBJ2-7, with 11 bases matching TRBD2. Germline lookup yields CDR1 SGHTA and CDR2 FQGNSA. V was pared by 0 bases and J by 7 bases, with 8 bases of the junction left unmatched. The CDR3 has 16 amino acids.

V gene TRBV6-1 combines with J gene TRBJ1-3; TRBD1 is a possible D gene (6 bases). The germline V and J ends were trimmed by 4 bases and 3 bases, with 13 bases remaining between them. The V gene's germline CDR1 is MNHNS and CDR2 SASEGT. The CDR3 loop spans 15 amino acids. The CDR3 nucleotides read TGTGCCAGCAGTGTCGGGACACATCTTGGAAACACCATATATTTT. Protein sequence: CASSVGTHLGNTIYF.

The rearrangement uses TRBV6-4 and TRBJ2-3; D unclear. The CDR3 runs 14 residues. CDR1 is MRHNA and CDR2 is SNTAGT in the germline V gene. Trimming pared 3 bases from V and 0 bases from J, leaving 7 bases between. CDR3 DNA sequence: TGTGCCAGCAGTGAGGGCGGAAGCACAGATACGCAGTATTTT. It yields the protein CASSEGGSTDTQYF.

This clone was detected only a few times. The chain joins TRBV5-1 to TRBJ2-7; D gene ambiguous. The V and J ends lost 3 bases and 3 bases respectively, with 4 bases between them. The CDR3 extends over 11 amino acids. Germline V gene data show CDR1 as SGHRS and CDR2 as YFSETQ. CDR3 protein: CASSSHYEQYF. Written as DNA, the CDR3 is TGCGCCAGCAGCTCCCACTACGAGCAGTACTTC.

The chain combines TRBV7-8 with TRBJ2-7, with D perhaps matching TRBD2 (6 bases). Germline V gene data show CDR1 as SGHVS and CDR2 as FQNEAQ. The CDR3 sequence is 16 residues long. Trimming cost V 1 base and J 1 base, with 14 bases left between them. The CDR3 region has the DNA TGTGCCAGCAGCTTAGAGAGGAGGGGAAGTTCCTACGAGCAGTACTTC. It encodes CASSLERRGSSYEQYF.

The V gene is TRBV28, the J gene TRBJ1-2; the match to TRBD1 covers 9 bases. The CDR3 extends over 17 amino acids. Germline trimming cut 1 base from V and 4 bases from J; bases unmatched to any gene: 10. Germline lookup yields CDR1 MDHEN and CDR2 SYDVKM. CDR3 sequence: CASSLFGQGTLGYGYTF. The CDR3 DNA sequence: TGTGCCAGCAGTTTATTTGGACAGGGGACATTGGGCTATGGCTACACCTTC.

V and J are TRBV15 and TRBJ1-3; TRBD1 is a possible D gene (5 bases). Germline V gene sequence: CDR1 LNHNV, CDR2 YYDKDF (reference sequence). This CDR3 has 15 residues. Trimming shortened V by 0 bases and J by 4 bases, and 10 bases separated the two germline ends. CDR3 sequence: CATSRDGTSGNTIYF. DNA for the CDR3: TGTGCCACCAGCAGAGACGGGACGAGCGGAAACACCATATATTTT.